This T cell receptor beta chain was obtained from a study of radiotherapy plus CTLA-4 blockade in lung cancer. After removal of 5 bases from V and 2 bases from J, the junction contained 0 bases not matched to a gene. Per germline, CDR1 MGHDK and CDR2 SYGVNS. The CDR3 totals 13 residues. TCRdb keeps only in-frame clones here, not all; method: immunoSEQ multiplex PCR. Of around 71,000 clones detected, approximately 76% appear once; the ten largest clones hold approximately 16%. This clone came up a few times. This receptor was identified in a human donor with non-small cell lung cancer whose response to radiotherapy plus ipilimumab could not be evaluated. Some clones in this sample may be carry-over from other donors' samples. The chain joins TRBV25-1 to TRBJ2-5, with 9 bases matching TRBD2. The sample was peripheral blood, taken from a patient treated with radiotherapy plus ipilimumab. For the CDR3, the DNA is TGTGCCAGCAGTAGCGGGGGGCAAGAGACCCAGTACTTC. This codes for CASSSGGQETQYF.